Included here is one T cell receptor beta chain sequence, with context. The CDR3 spans 15 residues. Losses at the gene ends were 5 bases for V and 4 bases for J; bases not matched to a gene: 6. The germline V gene encodes CDR1 SEHNR and CDR2 FQNEAQ (reference sequence). This entry comes from a study of blood T cell repertoires in COVID-19. Here immunoSEQ multiplex PCR was the method, and the copy in TCRdb shows in-frame clones only, minus some. The sample lists 210,000 or so clones; 80% to 90% were seen once. The receptor's source is a woman aged 45-65 years with active or convalescent COVID-19. The V and J genes are TRBV7-9 and TRBJ2-7; 12 bases map to TRBD2. The specimen was peripheral blood. CDR3: CASSGLAGLGYEQYF. The CDR3 nucleotides are TGTGCCAGCAGCGGACTAGCGGGACTTGGGTACGAGCAGTACTTC.